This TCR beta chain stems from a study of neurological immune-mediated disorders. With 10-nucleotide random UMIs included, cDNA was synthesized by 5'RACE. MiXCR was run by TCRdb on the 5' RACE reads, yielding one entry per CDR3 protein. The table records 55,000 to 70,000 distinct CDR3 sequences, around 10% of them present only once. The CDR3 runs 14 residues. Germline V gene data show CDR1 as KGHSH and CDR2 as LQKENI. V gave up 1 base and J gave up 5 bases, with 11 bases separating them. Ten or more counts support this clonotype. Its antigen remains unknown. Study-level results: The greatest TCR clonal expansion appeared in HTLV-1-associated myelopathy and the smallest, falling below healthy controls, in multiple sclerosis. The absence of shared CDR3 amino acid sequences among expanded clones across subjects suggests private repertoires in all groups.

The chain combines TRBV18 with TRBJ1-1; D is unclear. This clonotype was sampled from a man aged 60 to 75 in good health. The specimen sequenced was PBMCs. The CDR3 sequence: CASSPQKETTEAFF. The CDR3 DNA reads TGTGCCAGCTCACCACAAAAGGAAACAACTGAAGCTTTCTTT.